This T cell receptor (beta chain) originates from a study of T cells in narcolepsy. Study in general: Enrolled donors included narcolepsy type 1 or type 2 patients and healthy controls.

Assay used: immunoSEQ multiplex PCR; TCRdb lists only in-frame clones, some missing. The sample consists of about 27,000 clones, roughly 74% of them appearing once. The CDR3 covers 14 residues. CDR1 is MNHNS, CDR2 SASEGT, per germline. Between the trimmed V and J ends, which lost 1 base and 10 bases, there was a span of 13 bases. Sequenced sample: CD45RA- memory CD4+ T cells from PBMCs. This receptor was taken from a human donor with narcolepsy. This chain links TRBV6-1 with TRBJ1-4; D is uncertain. The CDR3 DNA sequence: TGTGCCAGCAGTGAAGAGCCCGAGATGGGAAAACTGTTTTTT. It codes for CASSEEPEMGKLFF.